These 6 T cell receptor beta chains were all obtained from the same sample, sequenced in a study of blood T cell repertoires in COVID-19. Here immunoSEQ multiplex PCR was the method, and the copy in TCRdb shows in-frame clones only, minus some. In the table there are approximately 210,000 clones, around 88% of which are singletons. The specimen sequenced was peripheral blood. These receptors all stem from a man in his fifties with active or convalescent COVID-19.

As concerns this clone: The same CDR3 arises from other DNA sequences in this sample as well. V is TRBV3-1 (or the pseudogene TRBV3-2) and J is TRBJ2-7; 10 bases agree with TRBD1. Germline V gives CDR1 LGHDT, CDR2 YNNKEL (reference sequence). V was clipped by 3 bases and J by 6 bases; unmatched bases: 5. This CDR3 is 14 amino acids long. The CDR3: CASSHRDRGSEQYF. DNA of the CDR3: TGTGCCAGCAGCCACCGGGACAGGGGATCCGAGCAGTACTTC.

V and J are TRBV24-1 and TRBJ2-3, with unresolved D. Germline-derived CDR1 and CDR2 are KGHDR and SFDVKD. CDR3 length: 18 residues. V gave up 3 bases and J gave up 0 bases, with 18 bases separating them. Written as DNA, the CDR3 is TGTGCCACCAGTGATCTTTCATCGCTTGGGCCTAGCACAGATACGCAGTATTTT. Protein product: CATSDLSSLGPSTDTQYF.

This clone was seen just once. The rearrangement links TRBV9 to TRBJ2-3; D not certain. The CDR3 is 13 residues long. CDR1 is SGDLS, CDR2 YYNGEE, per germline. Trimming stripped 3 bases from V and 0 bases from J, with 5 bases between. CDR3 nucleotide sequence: TGTGCCAGCAGCGCGACTAGCACAGATACGCAGTATTTT. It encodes CASSATSTDTQYF.

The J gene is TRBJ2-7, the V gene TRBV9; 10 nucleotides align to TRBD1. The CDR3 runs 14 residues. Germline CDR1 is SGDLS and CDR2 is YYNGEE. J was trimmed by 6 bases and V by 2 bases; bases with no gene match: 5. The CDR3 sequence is CASSVLGDRGEQYF. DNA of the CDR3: TGTGCCAGCAGCGTCTTGGGGGACAGGGGCGAGCAGTACTTC. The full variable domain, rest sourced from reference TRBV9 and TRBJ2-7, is DSGVTQTPKHLITATGQRVTLRCSPRSGDLSVYWYQQSLDQGLQFLIQYYNGEERAKGNILERFSAQQFPDLHSELNLSSLELGDSALYFCASSVLGDRGEQYFGPGTRLTVT.

The CDR3 nucleotides read TGCAGCGGAAACTCAGGGGGCACCGGGGAGCTGTTTTTT. As protein: CSGNSGGTGELFF. The chain uses TRBV29-1 and TRBJ2-2; 7 nucleotides match TRBD1. V trimming: 7 bases; J trimming: 4 bases; junction bases outside the gene matches: 6. The V gene's germline CDR1 is SQVTM and CDR2 ANQGSEA. The CDR3 runs 13 residues.

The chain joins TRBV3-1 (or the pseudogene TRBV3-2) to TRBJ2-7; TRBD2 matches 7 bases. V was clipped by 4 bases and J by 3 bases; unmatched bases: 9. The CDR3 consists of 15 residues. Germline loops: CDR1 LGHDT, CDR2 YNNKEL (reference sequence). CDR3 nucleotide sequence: TGTGCCAGCAGCCGCCTACCACGGGGGGACTACGAGCAGTACTTC. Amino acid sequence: CASSRLPRGDYEQYF.